A selection of T cell receptor beta chains follows, all from one sample in a study of cytomegalovirus exposure and HLA in healthy donors. The assay was immunoSEQ multiplex PCR, and TCRdb's table has in-frame clones only and misses some. The sample records 100,000 to 150,000 clones, 85% to 90% being singletons. Material: PBMCs. Receptors originate from a woman aged 25 to 39 in good health and CMV-seronegative. The CDR3 runs from the conserved cysteine through the conserved F or W. Each record gives: clone size, V gene, D gene, J gene, CDR3 DNA, CDR3 protein. A D gene is named only where the DNA matches it firmly. Clone sizes are given selectively: once, few, many, or a class where the clone is expanded.

>-|TRBV19|TRBD1|TRBJ1-6
TGTGCCAGTAGTGTCGGACAGGGTGTTGGATCACCCCTCCACTTT
CASSVGQGVGSPLHF
>-|TRBV10-3|-|TRBJ1-2
TGTGCCATCAGTGATTCGCGCGGGGTTTCTAACTATGGCTACACCTTC
CAISDSRGVSNYGYTF
>-|TRBV21-1|-|TRBJ2-6
TGTGCCAGCAGCAAGACAGGGTCCGGGGCCAACGTCCTGACTTTC
CASSKTGSGANVLTF
>-|TRBV5-1|TRBD2|TRBJ2-1
TGCGCCAGCAGCTTGGTTCTAGCGGGGGGCTACAATGAGCAGTTCTTC
CASSLVLAGGYNEQFF
>-|TRBV30|TRBD2|TRBJ2-4
TGTGCCTGGAGTGGGGGGACTAGCGGGGCGGGAAACATTCAGTACTTC
CAWSGGTSGAGNIQYF
>-|TRBV18|TRBD1|TRBJ1-6
TGTGCCAGCTCACCGCAGACAGGGACTAATTCACCCCTCCACTTT
CASSPQTGTNSPLHF
>once|TRBV7-8|TRBD1|TRBJ2-1
TGTGCCAGCAGCTTCAGAAATGGCCAACAGGGGGCGGGCAATGAGCAGTTCTTC
CASSFRNGQQGAGNEQFF
>-|TRBV5-4|TRBD1|TRBJ2-2
TGTGCCAGCAGCCGCCAAGGACAGGGTAACGGGGAGCTGTTTTTT
CASSRQGQGNGELFF
>-|TRBV15|-|TRBJ1-3
TGTGCCACCAGCAGAGGAAGACTCTCTGGAAACACCATATATTTT
CATSRGRLSGNTIYF
>-|TRBV18|-|TRBJ2-2
TGTGCCAGCTTCTCTAACACCGGGGAGCTGTTTTTT
CASFSNTGELFF
>-|TRBV5-1|-|TRBJ2-7
TGCGCCAGCACCCCCCGACAGGACTCCTACGAGCAGTACTTC
CASTPRQDSYEQYF
>-|TRBV7-9|-|TRBJ1-4
TGTGCCAGCAGCTCCGCCCGGTCCCCCCGGGGTGAAAAACTGTTTTTT
CASSSARSPRGEKLFF
>-|TRBV4-2|TRBD1|TRBJ1-1
TGTGCCAGCAGCGCTCGACAGGGGGGCTACACTGAAGCTTTCTTT
CASSARQGGYTEAFF
>-|TRBV7-6|-|TRBJ1-6
TGTGCCAGCAGCTTTGACGCAGCGGGGGTCACCTTTAATTCACCCCTCCACTTT
CASSFDAAGVTFNSPLHF
>once|TRBV29-1|-|TRBJ1-1
TGCAGCGTTGAAGTTAGCCCCGAGGGCACTGAAGCTTTCTTT
CSVEVSPEGTEAFF
>few|TRBV2|TRBD1|TRBJ1-6
TGTGCCAGCAGTGAGGACAGGGGAAGCAATTCACCCCTCCACTTT
CASSEDRGSNSPLHF
>-|TRBV6-6|-|TRBJ2-5
TGTGCCAGCACGTCAGGGCGGGAGACCCAGTACTTC
CASTSGRETQYF
>-|TRBV11-2|-|TRBJ2-2
TGTGCCAGCAGCTTAGCAGGGCCCGGGGAGCTGTTTTTT
CASSLAGPGELFF
>-|TRBV21-1|-|TRBJ2-7
TGTGCCAGCAGCAGATCCCACAGGGGGCGAGAGCAGTACTTC
CASSRSHRGREQYF
>-|TRBV7-2|-|TRBJ1-1
TGTGCCAGCAGCTTCAGGAACACTGAAGCTTTCTTT
CASSFRNTEAFF
>-|TRBV12-5|-|TRBJ2-7
TGTGCTAGTGGTTTGGTAGGGAGGAACTACGAGCAGTACTTC
CASGLVGRNYEQYF
>-|TRBV12-5|-|TRBJ2-4
TGTGCTAGTGGTCCGCTCGGGTACATTCAGTACTTC
CASGPLGYIQYF
>-|TRBV6-1|TRBD2|TRBJ2-5
TGTGCCAGCAGTGAAGCTGCTAGCGGGTTAACCCAGTACTTC
CASSEAASGLTQYF
>-|TRBV5-4|-|TRBJ2-2
TGTGCCAGCAGCCGGGGTGGGTCGGTTATGACGAACACCGGGGAGCTGTTTTTT
CASSRGGSVMTNTGELFF
>few|TRBV19|-|TRBJ1-2
TGTGCCAGTAGTCCCCAAACAGGGAGCCTAGGGGGCTACACCTTC
CASSPQTGSLGGYTF
>-|TRBV6-1|-|TRBJ1-2
TGTGCCAGCAGTGAAGCTGGACTCTATGGCTACACCTTC
CASSEAGLYGYTF
>-|TRBV7-2|TRBD2|TRBJ2-5
TGTGCCAGCAGCTTAAGGGCTAGCGGGGGCGCGACAGCGGAGACCCAGTACTTC
CASSLRASGGATAETQYF
>-|TRBV29-1|-|TRBJ1-2
TGCAGCGTTGAAGAAGTAAGGAGCTATGGCTACACCTTC
CSVEEVRSYGYTF
>few|TRBV5-4|TRBD1|TRBJ1-6
TGTGCCAGCAGCCCGGGGACAGAGAGGTCCTATAATTCACCCCTCCACTTT
CASSPGTERSYNSPLHF
>-|TRBV14|TRBD1|TRBJ2-7
TGTGCCAGCAGCCCTCTCGGGACAGGGGTTGGCGAGCAGTACTTC
CASSPLGTGVGEQYF
>-|TRBV7-2|-|TRBJ1-5
TGTGCCAGCAGCTTAAACCGCGGTCAGCCCCAGCATTTT
CASSLNRGQPQHF
>-|TRBV4-1|-|TRBJ2-7
TGCGCCAGCAGCTTAGGGATTCTGCGGGATTACGAGCAGTACTTC
CASSLGILRDYEQYF
>once|TRBV6-6|-|TRBJ2-7
TGTGCCAGCAGTTACGGGCCGGGAGTAGCCGAGCAGTACTTC
CASSYGPGVAEQYF
>-|TRBV5-1|-|TRBJ2-3
TGCGCCAGCAGCCCATATAGCGGACCTAGCACAGATACGCAGTATTTT
CASSPYSGPSTDTQYF
>once|TRBV13|-|TRBJ1-2
TGTGCCAGCAGCTTAGGCCGGGGGATTCAGGGTGGCTACACCTTC
CASSLGRGIQGGYTF
>-|TRBV23-1|-|TRBJ2-7
TGCGCCAGCAGTCGTCTTTTCGAGCAGTACTTC
CASSRLFEQYF
>-|TRBV5-6|-|TRBJ1-5
TGTGCCAGCAGCTTGGTAGGAGCTCAGCCCCAGCATTTT
CASSLVGAQPQHF
>-|TRBV6-5|-|TRBJ1-3
TGTGCCAGCAGCCCTCGGGGGGGTGGAAACACCATATATTTT
CASSPRGGGNTIYF
>-|TRBV5-1|-|TRBJ1-2
TGCGCCAGCAGCTCCACCCTTCAGGGCCTTTATGGCTACACCTTC
CASSSTLQGLYGYTF
>-|TRBV19|TRBD1|TRBJ1-5
TGTGCCAGCGGGACAGGGGCTCGCAATCAGCCCCAGCATTTT
CASGTGARNQPQHF
>-|TRBV23-1|-|TRBJ1-2
TGCGCCAGCAGAGGGGCCTCTGGGTCTAAGGGCTACACCTTC
CASRGASGSKGYTF
>-|TRBV5-4|-|TRBJ2-2
TGTGCCAGCAGCCTCCCCCCGGGGGACACCGGGGAGCTGTTTTTT
CASSLPPGDTGELFF
>-|TRBV19|-|TRBJ1-2
TGTGCCAGTAGTAACCCCCCGGTCGTCGCCTTC
CASSNPPVVAF
>-|TRBV6-5|-|TRBJ1-2
TGTGCCAGTGCGCCAGGGGAAAGATATGGCTACACCTTC
CASAPGERYGYTF
>-|TRBV6-1|-|TRBJ1-1
TGTGCCAGCAACCAGGGTGGGACTGAAGCTTTCTTT
CASNQGGTEAFF
>-|TRBV5-1|-|TRBJ2-1
TGCGCCAGCAGCTCCGCAGGCTACAATGAGCAGTTCTTC
CASSSAGYNEQFF
>-|TRBV9|TRBD1|TRBJ2-1
TGTGCCAGCAGTTTCGGGACAGGGGACAATGAGCAGTTCTTC
CASSFGTGDNEQFF
>-|TRBV7-2|TRBD2|TRBJ2-7
TGTGCCAGCAGCTTAGCCTCCAGCGGGGGCCCCGAGCAGTACTTC
CASSLASSGGPEQYF
>-|TRBV18|-|TRBJ1-1
TGTGCCAGCTCACCACTTCCAGGGGTCCGGAGTTCAGCCGAAGCTTTCTTT
CASSPLPGVRSSAEAFF
>-|TRBV6-5|-|TRBJ1-1
TGTGCCAGCAGAGCCCGGGGTTCCGCGAACACTGAAGCTTTCTTT
CASRARGSANTEAFF
>-|TRBV30|TRBD1|TRBJ1-5
TGTGCCTGGAGTGGGGACAGGGGGTCTCAGCCCCAGCATTTT
CAWSGDRGSQPQHF
>-|TRBV9|-|TRBJ2-1
TGTGCCAGCAGCGAGGACAGTGCCTACAATGAGCAGTTCTTC
CASSEDSAYNEQFF
>-|TRBV30|-|TRBJ1-5
TGTGCCTGGAGGAGGGATAGCAATCAGCCCCAGCATTTT
CAWRRDSNQPQHF
>-|TRBV5-6|-|TRBJ1-5
TGTGCCAGCAGCTTTGGCAAAAGCAATCAGCCCCAGCATTTT
CASSFGKSNQPQHF
>-|TRBV5-1|-|TRBJ2-3
TGCGCCAGCAGCTTGGATCAGGTAACAGATACGCAGTATTTT
CASSLDQVTDTQYF
>-|TRBV9|-|TRBJ2-2
TGTGCCAGCAGCCCCGACACCGGGGAGCTGTTTTTT
CASSPDTGELFF
>many|TRBV29-1|-|TRBJ1-1
TGCAGCGTTAAATCGGGTGAAGCTTTCTTT
CSVKSGEAFF
>few|TRBV2|TRBD1|TRBJ1-2
TGTGCCAGCAGTGGGACAGGTGATGGCTACACCTTC
CASSGTGDGYTF